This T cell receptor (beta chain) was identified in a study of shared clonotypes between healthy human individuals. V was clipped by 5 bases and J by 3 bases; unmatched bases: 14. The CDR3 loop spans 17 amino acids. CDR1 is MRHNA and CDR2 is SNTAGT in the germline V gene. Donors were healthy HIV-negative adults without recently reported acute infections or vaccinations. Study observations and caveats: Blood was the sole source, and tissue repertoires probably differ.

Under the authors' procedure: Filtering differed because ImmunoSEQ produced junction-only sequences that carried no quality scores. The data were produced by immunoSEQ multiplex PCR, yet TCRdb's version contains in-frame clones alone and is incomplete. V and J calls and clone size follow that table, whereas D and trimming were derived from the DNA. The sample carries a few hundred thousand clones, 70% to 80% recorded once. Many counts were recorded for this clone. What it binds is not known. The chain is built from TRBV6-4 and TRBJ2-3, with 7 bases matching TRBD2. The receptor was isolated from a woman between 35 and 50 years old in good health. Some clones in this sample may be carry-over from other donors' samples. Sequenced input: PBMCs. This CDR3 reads CASSLEFGEGLTDTQYF. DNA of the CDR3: TGTGCCAGCAGTTTGGAGTTTGGGGAGGGGTTGACAGATACGCAGTATTTT.